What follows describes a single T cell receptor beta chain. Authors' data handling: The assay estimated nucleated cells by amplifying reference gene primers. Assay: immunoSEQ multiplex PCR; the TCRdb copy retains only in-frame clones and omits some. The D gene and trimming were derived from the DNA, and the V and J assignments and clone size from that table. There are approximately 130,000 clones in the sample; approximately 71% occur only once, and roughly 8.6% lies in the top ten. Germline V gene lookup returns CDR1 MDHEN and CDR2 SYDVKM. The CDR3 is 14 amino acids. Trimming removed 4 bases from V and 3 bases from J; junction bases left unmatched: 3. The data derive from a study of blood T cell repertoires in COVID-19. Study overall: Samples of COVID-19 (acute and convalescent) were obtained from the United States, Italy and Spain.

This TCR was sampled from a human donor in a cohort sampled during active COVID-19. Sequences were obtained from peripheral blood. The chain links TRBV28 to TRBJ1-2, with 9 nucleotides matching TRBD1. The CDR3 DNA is TGTGCCAGCAGTTCGGGACAGGGTGACTATGGCTACACCTTC. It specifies CASSSGQGDYGYTF.